These 7 T cell receptor beta chains share one sample of origin, sequenced in a study of vaccination and CD4 T cells after COVID-19. Cultured CD4+ T cell DNA underwent sequencing with the Oncomine TCR Beta short-read assay. TCRdb re-called the PCR reads with MiXCR, one entry per CDR3 protein. This table has several thousand distinct CDR3 sequences, just under 30% appearing once. The antigens for these receptors are not known. The treatment is: approximately nine-day PBMC culture with coronavirus spike peptide pools or control peptides (ViraFEST assay). CD4+ T lymphocytes from the unexposed donor were collected before the COVID-19 pandemic (2011-2018). What was sequenced was CD4+ T cells from blood, cultured in vitro. The receptors shown here come from a human donor in good health.

The table lists this clonotype with a few counts. V is TRBV15 and J is TRBJ1-5; 9 bases align to TRBD1. Trimming removed 0 bases from V and 2 bases from J; junction bases left unmatched: 5. CDR1 is LNHNV and CDR2 is YYDKDF in the germline V gene (reference sequence). There are 17 residues in the CDR3. The CDR3 is CATSRDQQGAGNQPQHF. The CDR3 coding sequence is TGTGCCACCAGCAGAGATCAACAGGGGGCGGGCAATCAGCCCCAGCATTTT.

By share of the sample, this clonotype is medium-sized. DNA of the CDR3: TGTGCCAGCAGCTTAGGCGGAGGGTTTAGGAGGACTGAAGCTTTCTTT. This codes for CASSLGGGFRRTEAFF. V gene TRBV7-2 combines with J gene TRBJ1-1; D is ambiguous. Germline values: CDR1 SGHTA, CDR2 FQGNSA. V was trimmed by 1 base and J by 5 bases, leaving 17 bases between them. This CDR3 contains 16 residues.

The J gene is TRBJ2-7, the V gene TRBV11-2, with D possibly matching TRBD1 (6 bases). The germline V gene has CDR1 SGHAT and CDR2 FQNNGV. V was trimmed by 7 bases and J by 5 bases, leaving 18 bases between them. The CDR3 is made up of 14 amino acids. CDR3 loop: CASTSIGQLDEQYF. CDR3 coding DNA: TGTGCCAGCACATCGATAGGACAGTTGGACGAGCAGTACTTC. The full variable domain, completed using reference TRBV11-2 and TRBJ2-7, is EAGVAQSPRYKIIEKRQSVAFWCNPISGHATLYWYQQILGQGPKLLIQFQNNGVVDDSQLPKDRFSAERLKGVDSTLKIQPAKLEDSAVYLCASTSIGQLDEQYFGPGTRLTVT.

This CDR3 reads CASTGQGMNTEAFF. The CDR3 region has the DNA TGTGCCAGCACCGGACAGGGGATGAACACTGAAGCTTTCTTT. V and J are TRBV7-9 and TRBJ1-1, with 9 nucleotides matching TRBD1. Germline V lookup: CDR1 SEHNR, CDR2 FQNEAQ (reference sequence). The V segment lost 7 bases and the J segment 0 bases; nucleotides outside the gene matches: 3. This CDR3 contains 14 residues.

The V call is TRBV29-1, the J call TRBJ1-5; perhaps TRBD1 as D (6 bases). Germline CDR1 reads SQVTM; CDR2 reads ANQGSEA. Trimming cost V 6 bases and J 1 base, with 13 bases left between them. This CDR3 spans 14 amino acids. CDR3 residues: CSVTQGTSNQPQHF. The CDR3 nucleotides read TGCAGCGTAACCCAGGGGACCAGCAATCAGCCCCAGCATTTT.

This clonotype appeared a few times. V is TRBV30 and J is TRBJ1-1; 7 nucleotides agree with TRBD1. The V and J ends lost 5 bases and 4 bases, in that order; junction bases with no gene match: 7. Germline V lookup: CDR1 GTSNPN, CDR2 SVGIG (reference sequence). The CDR3 length is 13 residues. The CDR3 DNA sequence: TGTGCCTGGGCCTTACAGGGGAGCACTGAAGCTTTCTTT. Amino acids: CAWALQGSTEAFF.

The chain has TRBV19 and TRBJ1-1, with D tentatively TRBD1 (6 bases). Germline values: CDR1 LNHDA, CDR2 SQIVND (reference sequence). The CDR3 is 16 residues long. V was shortened by 7 bases and J by 3 bases, with 21 bases between the two germline ends. CDR3 sequence: CASNPRRGARDTEAFF. CDR3 nucleotides: TGTGCCAGTAATCCCCGGCGGGGGGCGAGAGACACTGAAGCTTTCTTT.